This TCR beta chain originates from a study of post-analysis software for immune sequencing data. Study results and caveats: Four or five TRBV segments, including TRBV5-6, TRBV5-1 and TRBV20-1, were more frequent in patients than controls. Among multiple sclerosis patients, normalized Chao1 diversity was significantly below that of controls.

Unique molecular identifiers featured in each of the TCR beta cDNA libraries. TCRdb ran MiXCR on the PCR reads and lists one entry per CDR3 protein. This table has 250,000 to 300,000 distinct CDR3 sequences, less than 40% appearing once. V dropped 5 bases and J dropped 2; count of bases not matched to a gene: 11. From germline, CDR1 is LNHDA and CDR2 SQIVND (reference sequence). The CDR3 length is 16 residues. To note about this clonotype: Antigen: not known.

The V and J genes are TRBV19 and TRBJ2-5; 7 bases agree with TRBD1. The specimen was blood. This sequence originates from a girl aged 10 to 17 with multiple sclerosis. The CDR3 DNA is TGTGCCAGTAGTCGCCTCCCAGGGGGTGGACAAGAGACCCAGTACTTC. Residues: CASSRLPGGGQETQYF.